This T cell receptor (beta chain) appears in the sequencing data of a study of cytomegalovirus exposure and HLA in healthy donors. The wider study: HLA-typed donors were the source of about 85 million unique TCRs, which an early data release held. Most donors, 81% of 398 genotyped, fell in the Caucasian-associated ancestry cluster. General study findings and limits: As immune exposure information, only CMV serostatus was available.

Both 60 Vbeta primers and 13 Jbeta primers went into the PCR. Here immunoSEQ multiplex PCR was the method, and the copy in TCRdb shows in-frame clones only, minus some. The repertoire has around 110,000 clones, 73% of them found once; the top ten carry roughly 0.87%. As concerns this clone: Its antigen remains unidentified.

Trimming at V came to 4 bases and at J to 7 bases, leaving 4 bases not matched to a gene. Germline lookup yields CDR1 SEHNR and CDR2 FQNEAQ (reference sequence). The CDR3 covers 12 residues. What was sequenced was PBMCs. V is TRBV7-9 and J is TRBJ2-7; 7 nucleotides match TRBD2. The source is a woman in her 30s in good health and CMV-seronegative. The CDR3 nucleotides are TGTGCCAGCAGCTGGGGAGGGAGAGAGCAGTACTTC. This sequence encodes CASSWGGREQYF.